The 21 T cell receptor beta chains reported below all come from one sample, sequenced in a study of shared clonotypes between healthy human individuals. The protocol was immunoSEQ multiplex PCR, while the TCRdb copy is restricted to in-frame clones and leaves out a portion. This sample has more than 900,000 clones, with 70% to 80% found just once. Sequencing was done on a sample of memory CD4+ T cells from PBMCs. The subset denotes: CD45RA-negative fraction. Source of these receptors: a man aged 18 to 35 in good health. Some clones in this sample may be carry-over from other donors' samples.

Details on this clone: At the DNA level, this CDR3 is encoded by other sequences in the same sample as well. The CDR3 region is CASSLEVGEQFF. CDR3 nucleotide sequence: TGCGCCAGCAGCTTGGAGGTAGGAGAGCAGTTCTTC. The V and J genes are TRBV5-1 and TRBJ2-1; no clear D gene. Germline V lookup: CDR1 SGHRS, CDR2 YFSETQ. The CDR3 runs to 12 residues. V lost 0 bases, J lost 10 bases, and 8 bases lay in between.

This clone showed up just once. This chain's CDR3 is CASSSGVAGGGGETQYF. For the CDR3, the DNA is TGTGCCAGCAGCTCCGGGGTAGCGGGAGGCGGGGGAGAGACCCAGTACTTC. The chain has TRBV7-3 and TRBJ2-5; 10 bases map to TRBD2. Per germline, CDR1 SGHTA and CDR2 FQGTGA. Trimming took 4 bases from V and 4 from J; bases not matched to a gene: 12. This CDR3 has 17 residues.

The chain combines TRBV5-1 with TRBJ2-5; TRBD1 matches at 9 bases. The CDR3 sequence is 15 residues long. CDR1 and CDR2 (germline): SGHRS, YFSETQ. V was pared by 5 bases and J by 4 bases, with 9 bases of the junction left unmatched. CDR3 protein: CASRNPQGAGETQYF. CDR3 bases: TGCGCCAGCAGAAATCCACAGGGGGCAGGAGAGACCCAGTACTTC. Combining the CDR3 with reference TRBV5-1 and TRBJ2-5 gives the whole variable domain KAGVTQTPRYLIKTRGQQVTLSCSPISGHRSVSWYQQTPGQGLQFLFEYFSETQRNKGNFPGRFSGRQFSNSRSEMNVSTLELGDSALYLCASRNPQGAGETQYFGPGTRLLVL.

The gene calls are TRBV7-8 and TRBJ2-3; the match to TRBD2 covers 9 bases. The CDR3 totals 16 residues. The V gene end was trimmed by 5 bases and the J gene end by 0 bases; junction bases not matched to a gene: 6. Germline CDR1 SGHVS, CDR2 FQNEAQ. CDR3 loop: CASSATSGFSTDTQYF. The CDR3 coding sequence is TGTGCCAGCAGCGCAACTAGCGGGTTTAGCACAGATACGCAGTATTTT.

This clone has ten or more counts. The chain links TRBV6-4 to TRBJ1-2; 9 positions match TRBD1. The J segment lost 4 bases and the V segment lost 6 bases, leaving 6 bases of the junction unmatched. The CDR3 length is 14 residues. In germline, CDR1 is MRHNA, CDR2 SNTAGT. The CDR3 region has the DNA TGTGCCAGCAGCCCCCCGGGACAGGGCTATGGCTACACCTTC. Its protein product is CASSPPGQGYGYTF.

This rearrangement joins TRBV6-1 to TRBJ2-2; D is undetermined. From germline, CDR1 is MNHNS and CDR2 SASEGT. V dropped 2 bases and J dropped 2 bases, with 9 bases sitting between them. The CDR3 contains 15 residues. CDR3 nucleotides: TGTGCCAGCAGTGAATCGGGCAGAAACACCGGGGAGCTGTTTTTT. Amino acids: CASSESGRNTGELFF.

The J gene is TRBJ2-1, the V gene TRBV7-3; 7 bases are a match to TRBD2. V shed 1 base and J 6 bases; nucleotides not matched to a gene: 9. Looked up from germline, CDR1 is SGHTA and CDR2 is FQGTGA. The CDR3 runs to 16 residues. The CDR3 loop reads CASSLIAGSSGNEQFF. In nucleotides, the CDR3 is TGTGCCAGCAGCTTAATTGCCGGGTCTAGCGGCAATGAGCAGTTCTTC.

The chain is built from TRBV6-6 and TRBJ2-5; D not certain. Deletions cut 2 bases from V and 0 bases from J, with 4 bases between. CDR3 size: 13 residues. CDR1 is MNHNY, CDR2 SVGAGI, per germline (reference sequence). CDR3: CASSYADQETQYF. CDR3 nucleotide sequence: TGTGCCAGCAGTTACGCGGACCAAGAGACCCAGTACTTC.

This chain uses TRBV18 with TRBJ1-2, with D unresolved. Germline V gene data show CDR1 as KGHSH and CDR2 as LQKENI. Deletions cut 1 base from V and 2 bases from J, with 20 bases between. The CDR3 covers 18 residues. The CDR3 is CASSPRSNGEGRNYGYTF. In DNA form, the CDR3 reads TGTGCCAGCTCACCACGATCGAACGGGGAGGGTAGAAACTATGGCTACACCTTC.

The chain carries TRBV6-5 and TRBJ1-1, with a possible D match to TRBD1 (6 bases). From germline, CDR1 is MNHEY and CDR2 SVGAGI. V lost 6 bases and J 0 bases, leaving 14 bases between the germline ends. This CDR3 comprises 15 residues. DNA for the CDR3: TGTGCCAGCAGGAAACCGGGGGGCCTGAACACTGAAGCTTTCTTT. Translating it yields CASRKPGGLNTEAFF.

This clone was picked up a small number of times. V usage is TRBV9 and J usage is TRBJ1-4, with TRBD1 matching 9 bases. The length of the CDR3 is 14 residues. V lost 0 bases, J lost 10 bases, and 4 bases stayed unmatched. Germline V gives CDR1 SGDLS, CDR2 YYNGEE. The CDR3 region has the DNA TGTGCCAGCAGCGTAGGGGACAGGGCTGGAAAACTGTTTTTT. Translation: CASSVGDRAGKLFF. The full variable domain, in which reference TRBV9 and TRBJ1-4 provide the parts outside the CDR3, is DSGVTQTPKHLITATGQRVTLRCSPRSGDLSVYWYQQSLDQGLQFLIQYYNGEERAKGNILERFSAQQFPDLHSELNLSSLELGDSALYFCASSVGDRAGKLFFGSGTQLSVL.

Here the CDR3 DNA reads TGTGCCATCAGTTCTCCGACAGGGACCAGCGGGGTTGAACGCAATGAGCAGTTCTTC. Its protein product is CAISSPTGTSGVERNEQFF. The V gene is TRBV10-3, the J gene TRBJ2-1; tentatively, D is TRBD1 or TRBD2 (7 bases each). V was trimmed by 5 bases and J by 6 bases, leaving 29 bases between them. This CDR3 comprises 19 residues. CDR1 ENHRY and CDR2 SYGVKD come from the germline V gene.

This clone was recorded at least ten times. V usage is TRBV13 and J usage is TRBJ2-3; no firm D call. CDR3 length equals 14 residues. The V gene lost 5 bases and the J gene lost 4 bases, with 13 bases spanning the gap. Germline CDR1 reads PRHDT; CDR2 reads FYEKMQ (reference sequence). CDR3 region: CASSPMSGADTQYF. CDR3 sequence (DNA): TGTGCCAGCAGCCCCATGAGTGGGGCAGATACGCAGTATTTT.

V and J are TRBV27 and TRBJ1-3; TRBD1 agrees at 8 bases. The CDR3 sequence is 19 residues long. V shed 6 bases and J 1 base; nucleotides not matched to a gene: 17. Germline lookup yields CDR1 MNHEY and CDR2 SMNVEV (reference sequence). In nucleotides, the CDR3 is TGTGCCAGCAGGCCCACGGGACAGGCTTTAATAGAGTCTGGAAACACCATATATTTT. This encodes CASRPTGQALIESGNTIYF.

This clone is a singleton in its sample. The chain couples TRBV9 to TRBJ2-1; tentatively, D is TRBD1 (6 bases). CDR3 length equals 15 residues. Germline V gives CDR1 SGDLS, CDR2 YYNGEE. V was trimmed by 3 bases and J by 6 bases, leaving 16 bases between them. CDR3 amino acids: CASSATANRVNEQFF. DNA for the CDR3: TGTGCCAGCAGCGCGACCGCCAACAGGGTCAATGAGCAGTTCTTC.

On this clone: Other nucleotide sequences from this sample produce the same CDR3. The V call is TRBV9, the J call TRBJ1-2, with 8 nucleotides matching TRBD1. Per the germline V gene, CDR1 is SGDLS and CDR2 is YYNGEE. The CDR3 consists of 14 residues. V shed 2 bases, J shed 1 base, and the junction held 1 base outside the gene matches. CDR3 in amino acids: CASSVGQGNYGYTF. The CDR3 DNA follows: TGTGCCAGCAGCGTCGGACAGGGTAACTATGGCTACACCTTC. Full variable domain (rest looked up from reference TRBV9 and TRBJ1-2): DSGVTQTPKHLITATGQRVTLRCSPRSGDLSVYWYQQSLDQGLQFLIQYYNGEERAKGNILERFSAQQFPDLHSELNLSSLELGDSALYFCASSVGQGNYGYTFGSGTRLTVV.

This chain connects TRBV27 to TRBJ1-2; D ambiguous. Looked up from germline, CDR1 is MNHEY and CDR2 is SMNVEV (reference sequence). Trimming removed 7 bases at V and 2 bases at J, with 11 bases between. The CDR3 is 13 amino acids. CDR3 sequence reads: CASTKTPNYGYTF. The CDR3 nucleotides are TGTGCCAGCACTAAGACGCCAAACTATGGCTACACCTTC.

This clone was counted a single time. The CDR3 bases are TGTGCCAGTAATTGGAGCAATCAGCCCCAGCATTTT. Encoded protein: CASNWSNQPQHF. This chain joins TRBV19 and TRBJ1-5; D is unresolved. Trimming removed 7 bases from V and 1 base from J, with 5 bases in between. The CDR3 is made up of 12 amino acids. Germline-derived CDR1 and CDR2 are LNHDA and SQIVND (reference sequence).

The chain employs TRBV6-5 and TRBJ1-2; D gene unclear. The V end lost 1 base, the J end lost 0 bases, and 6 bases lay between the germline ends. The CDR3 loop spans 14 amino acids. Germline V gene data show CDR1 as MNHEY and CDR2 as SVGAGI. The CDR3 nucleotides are TGTGCCAGCAGTTACTTGGCCGCTAACTATGGCTACACCTTC. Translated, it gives CASSYLAANYGYTF.

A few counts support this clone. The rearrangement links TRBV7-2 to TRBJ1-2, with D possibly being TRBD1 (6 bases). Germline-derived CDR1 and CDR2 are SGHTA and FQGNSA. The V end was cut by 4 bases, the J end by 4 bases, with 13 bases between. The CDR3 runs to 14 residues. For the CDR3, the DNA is TGTGCCAGCAGCTCCACCCGGACAGCCTATGGCTACACCTTC. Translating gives CASSSTRTAYGYTF.

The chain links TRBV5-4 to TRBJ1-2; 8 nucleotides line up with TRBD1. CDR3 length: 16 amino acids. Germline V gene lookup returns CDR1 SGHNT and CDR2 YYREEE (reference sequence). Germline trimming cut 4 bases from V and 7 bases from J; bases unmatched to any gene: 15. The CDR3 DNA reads TGTGCCAGCAGCGGAAGGACAGGGACTCTTCTACTTGGCTACACCTTC. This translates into CASSGRTGTLLLGYTF.